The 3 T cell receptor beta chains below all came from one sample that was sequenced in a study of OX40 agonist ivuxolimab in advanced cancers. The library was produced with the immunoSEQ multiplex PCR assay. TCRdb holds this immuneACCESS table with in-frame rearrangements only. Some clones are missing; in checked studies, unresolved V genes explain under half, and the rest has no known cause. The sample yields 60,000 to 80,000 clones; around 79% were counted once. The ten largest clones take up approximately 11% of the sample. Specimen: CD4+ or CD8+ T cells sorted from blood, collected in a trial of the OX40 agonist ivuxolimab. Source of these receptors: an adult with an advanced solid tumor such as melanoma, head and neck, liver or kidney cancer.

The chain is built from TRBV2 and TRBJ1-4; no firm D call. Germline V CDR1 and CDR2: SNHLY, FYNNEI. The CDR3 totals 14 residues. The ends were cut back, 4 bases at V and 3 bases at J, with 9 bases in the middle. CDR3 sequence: CASSAGNSNEKLFF. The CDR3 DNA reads TGTGCCAGCAGTGCAGGCAATTCTAATGAAAAACTGTTTTTT.

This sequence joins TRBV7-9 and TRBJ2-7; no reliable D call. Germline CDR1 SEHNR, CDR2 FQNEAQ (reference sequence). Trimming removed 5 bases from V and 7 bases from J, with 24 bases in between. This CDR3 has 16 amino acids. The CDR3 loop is CASSPTSRDPTLEQYF. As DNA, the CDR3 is TGTGCCAGCAGCCCAACGAGTAGAGACCCTACGTTGGAGCAGTACTTC.

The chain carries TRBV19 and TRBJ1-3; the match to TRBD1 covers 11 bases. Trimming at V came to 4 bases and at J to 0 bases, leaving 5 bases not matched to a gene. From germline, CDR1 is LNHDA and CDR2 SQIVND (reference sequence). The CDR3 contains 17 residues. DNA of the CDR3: TGTGCCAGTAGTACTGGACAGGGGGCTTTCTCTGGAAACACCATATATTTT. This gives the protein CASSTGQGAFSGNTIYF. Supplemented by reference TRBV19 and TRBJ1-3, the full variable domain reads DGGITQSPKYLFRKEGQNVTLSCEQNLNHDAMYWYRQDPGQGLRLIYYSQIVNDFQKGDIAEGYSVSREKKESFPLTVTSAQKNPTAFYLCASSTGQGAFSGNTIYFGEGSWLTVV.